This T cell receptor (beta chain) was identified during a study of cytomegalovirus exposure and HLA in healthy donors. This clone came up a few times. This cohort consisted of healthy bone marrow donors. 60 Vbeta and 13 Jbeta primers were used in PCR. Source study methods: A later analysis tallied some 80 million unique TCR beta chains, around 11 million of them shared. The protocol was immunoSEQ multiplex PCR, while the TCRdb copy is restricted to in-frame clones and leaves out a portion. D and trimming come from the DNA, and the V and J calls and clone size come from that table. There are 55,000 to 80,000 clones in the sample; roughly 71% occur only once, and roughly 12% lies in the top ten. Trimming took 4 bases from V and 2 from J, leaving 12 bases between them. The V gene's germline CDR1 is SGHRS and CDR2 YFSETQ. The CDR3 is 14 amino acids.

This sequence was found in a man between 65 and 85 years old in good health and CMV-seronegative. Sequenced sample: PBMCs. The chain carries TRBV5-1 and TRBJ1-1; D is ambiguous. The CDR3 region is CASSPVGGNTEAFF. For the CDR3, the DNA is TGCGCCAGCAGCCCGGTGGGAGGAAACACTGAAGCTTTCTTT.